This T cell receptor (beta chain) was sequenced for a study of blood T cell repertoires in COVID-19. TCRdb keeps only in-frame clones here, not all; method: immunoSEQ multiplex PCR. Of over 200,000 clones listed, 86% are singletons. The germline V and J ends were trimmed by 6 bases and 4 bases, with 15 bases remaining between them. Looked up from germline, CDR1 is KGHSH and CDR2 is LQKENI. CDR3 size: 14 residues. Sequenced sample: PBMCs or T cells enriched from blood (not recorded which). The chain recombines TRBV18 with TRBJ2-5, with a tentative D call TRBD2 (5 bases). This TCR came from a woman aged 45 to 65 in a cohort exposed to, infected with or recovered from COVID-19 (not recorded which). As DNA, the CDR3 is TGTGCCAGCTCGCCCACTAATGAGGGAGAGACCCAGTACTTC. Protein sequence: CASSPTNEGETQYF.